A selection of T cell receptor beta chains follows, all from one sample in a study of control samples from healthy donors and cancer patients. TCRdb's table, derived via immunoSEQ multiplex PCR, lists solely in-frame clones and lacks some. The repertoire has around 150,000 clones, 85% to 90% of them found once; the top ten carry more than 1.5%. Sequencing was carried out using blood. The receptors were gathered from a man aged 18 to 29 in good health. The CDR3 runs from the conserved cysteine through the conserved F or W. Each record gives: CDR3 protein, CDR3 DNA, D gene, J gene, V gene, clone size. D genes are given only for firm matches. The size of a clone is reported for some rows only, either as once, few or many, or as a class for expanded clones.

cdr3_aa: CASSFSQGDNEQFF
cdr3_nt: TGTGCCAGCAGCTTTTCGCAGGGAGACAATGAGCAGTTCTTC
d_call: NA
j_call: TRBJ2-1
v_call: TRBV7-7
clone_size: NA

cdr3_aa: CAISESGGEVGNEQFF
cdr3_nt: TGTGCCATCAGTGAGTCTGGTGGTGAGGTGGGCAATGAGCAGTTCTTC
d_call: NA
j_call: TRBJ2-1
v_call: TRBV10-3
clone_size: NA

cdr3_aa: CASSPRDKRADTQYF
cdr3_nt: TGTGCCAGCAGCCCCAGGGACAAGCGGGCAGATACGCAGTATTTT
d_call: NA
j_call: TRBJ2-3
v_call: TRBV28
clone_size: NA

cdr3_aa: CAIRGGEPNSPLHF
cdr3_nt: TGTGCCATTAGGGGAGGGGAGCCAAATTCACCCCTCCACTTT
d_call: NA
j_call: TRBJ1-6
v_call: TRBV7-2
clone_size: NA

cdr3_aa: CASSPGTGVNEQFF
cdr3_nt: TGTGCCAGCTCACCAGGGACAGGGGTTAATGAGCAGTTCTTC
d_call: TRBD1
j_call: TRBJ2-1
v_call: TRBV18
clone_size: NA

cdr3_aa: CASSLDELHSDTQYF
cdr3_nt: TGTGCCAGCAGCTTAGACGAGCTCCACTCAGATACGCAGTATTTT
d_call: NA
j_call: TRBJ2-3
v_call: TRBV7-7
clone_size: NA

cdr3_aa: CASSQEGGRAKNIQYF
cdr3_nt: TGCGCCAGCAGCCAAGAGGGGGGTCGAGCCAAAAACATTCAGTACTTC
d_call: NA
j_call: TRBJ2-4
v_call: TRBV4-1
clone_size: NA

cdr3_aa: CATSTGSVTGRTGELFF
cdr3_nt: TGTGCCACCAGCACCGGGTCCGTCACAGGGAGGACCGGGGAGCTGTTTTTT
d_call: NA
j_call: TRBJ2-2
v_call: TRBV15
clone_size: NA

cdr3_aa: CASSDGQGWETQYF
cdr3_nt: TGTGCCAGCAGCGACGGACAGGGATGGGAGACCCAGTACTTC
d_call: TRBD1
j_call: TRBJ2-5
v_call: TRBV6-2/TRBV6-3
clone_size: few

cdr3_aa: CASSYLGQAYEQYF
cdr3_nt: TGTGCCAGCAGTTACTTGGGACAGGCCTACGAGCAGTACTTC
d_call: TRBD1
j_call: TRBJ2-7
v_call: TRBV6-5
clone_size: NA

cdr3_aa: CASRGGMNTEAFF
cdr3_nt: TGTGCCAGCCGGGGAGGGATGAACACTGAAGCTTTCTTT
d_call: NA
j_call: TRBJ1-1
v_call: TRBV7-9
clone_size: NA

cdr3_aa: CASSFRASRHEQFF
cdr3_nt: TGTGCCAGCAGCTTCCGGGCATCGAGGCATGAGCAGTTCTTC
d_call: NA
j_call: TRBJ2-1
v_call: TRBV7-3
clone_size: NA

cdr3_aa: CASSQVLGSGSYNEQFF
cdr3_nt: TGCGCCAGCAGCCAAGTTTTAGGGTCGGGGTCCTACAATGAGCAGTTCTTC
d_call: NA
j_call: TRBJ2-1
v_call: TRBV4-1
clone_size: NA

cdr3_aa: CASRGNQETQYF
cdr3_nt: TGTGCCAGCCGGGGGAACCAAGAGACCCAGTACTTC
d_call: NA
j_call: TRBJ2-5
v_call: TRBV2
clone_size: NA